This TCR beta chain was sequenced for a study of read filtering for tumor transcriptome and immune sequencing. Findings and limits, study-wide: This fraction held mixed bone marrow immune cells after CD138-negative sorting. Dropping single-read clonotypes raised IR-seq and RNA-seq shared-clonotype correlation.

Looked up from germline, CDR1 is SGHVS and CDR2 is FNYEAQ. J gave up 5 bases and V 1 base, and 7 bases lay outside the gene matches. CDR3 length: 16 residues. This library used approximately 390 ng RNA and molecular barcoded adaptors spanning alpha/delta and beta/gamma chains. TCRdb called the reads again in MiXCR, with one record for every CDR3 protein. The sample records approximately 58,000 distinct CDR3 sequences, over 9% being singletons. This clonotype was counted at least ten times. Its specificity is not known. The TCR sequence derives from a donor older than 35 with multiple myeloma. Sequenced sample: a population of CD138-negative cells sorted from bone marrow. The chain has TRBV7-6 and TRBJ2-1; 8 bases map to TRBD2. CDR3 sequence reads: CASSLEYGGGNNEQFF. CDR3 sequence (DNA): TGTGCCAGCAGCTTAGAATACGGCGGGGGGAACAATGAGCAGTTCTTC. The full variable domain, rest sourced from reference TRBV7-6 and TRBJ2-1, is GAGVSQSPRYKVTKRGQDVALRCDPISGHVSLYWYRQALGQGPEFLTYFNYEAQQDKSGLPNDRFSAERPEGSISTLTIQRTEQRDSAMYRCASSLEYGGGNNEQFFGPGTRLTVL.